This is a list of T cell receptor beta chains from one sample in a study of response to subunit inactivated influenza vaccine. TCRdb redid the calling of the RT-PCR reads with MiXCR, one entry per CDR3 protein. The repertoire has 650,000 or so distinct CDR3 sequences, 14% of them found once; the top ten carry approximately 7.6%. This specimen was PBMCs from blood, taken 14 days before vaccination. The receptors derive from a man aged 50 to 59 who received an inactivated influenza vaccine. CDR3s include the opening cysteine and the closing phenylalanine or tryptophan. Expanded clones get a size class; other rows say once, few or many, or leave the size out.

size	V	J	CDR3
.	TRBV10-3	TRBJ1-1	CAISETRGLNTEAFF
few	TRBV7-2	TRBJ2-1	CASSSGTSGMDEQFF
few	TRBV5-5	TRBJ1-6	CASSLVGYDNSPLHF
few	TRBV29-1	TRBJ2-7	CSVRTRSSYEQYF
once	TRBV11-1	TRBJ2-5	CASSLTDRSGTQYF
few	TRBV27	TRBJ1-5	CASSRTVGNQPQHF
few	TRBV19	TRBJ2-1	CASSIVGTENNEQFF
many	TRBV27	TRBJ2-7	CASKGSGAYEQYF
few	TRBV3-1	TRBJ1-3	CASSQDGRSRNTIYF
many	TRBV24-1	TRBJ2-1	CATSDLRGADEQFF
many	TRBV27	TRBJ2-2	CASSGLAGSGFRNTGELFF
.	TRBV7-2	TRBJ2-5	CASSLGAAEETQYF
.	TRBV10-3	TRBJ2-3	CAISESGGRGSTDTQYF